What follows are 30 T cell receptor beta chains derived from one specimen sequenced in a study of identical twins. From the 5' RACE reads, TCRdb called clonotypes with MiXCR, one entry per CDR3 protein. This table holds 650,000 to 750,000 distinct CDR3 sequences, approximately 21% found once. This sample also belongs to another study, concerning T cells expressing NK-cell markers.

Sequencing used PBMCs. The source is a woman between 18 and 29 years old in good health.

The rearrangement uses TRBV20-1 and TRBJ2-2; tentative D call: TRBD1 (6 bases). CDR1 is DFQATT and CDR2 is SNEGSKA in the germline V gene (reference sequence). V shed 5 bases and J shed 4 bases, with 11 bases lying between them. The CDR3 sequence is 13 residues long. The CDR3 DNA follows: TGCAGTGCTCCGGGACACCTCACCGGGGAGCTGTTTTTT. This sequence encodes CSAPGHLTGELFF.

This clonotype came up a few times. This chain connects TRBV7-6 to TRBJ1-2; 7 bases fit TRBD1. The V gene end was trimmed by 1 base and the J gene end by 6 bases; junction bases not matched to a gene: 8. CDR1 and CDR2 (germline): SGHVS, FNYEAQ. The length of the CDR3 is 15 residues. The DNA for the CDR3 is TGTGCCAGCAGCTTAGAGTCTACAGGGGTGGATGGCTACACCTTC. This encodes CASSLESTGVDGYTF.

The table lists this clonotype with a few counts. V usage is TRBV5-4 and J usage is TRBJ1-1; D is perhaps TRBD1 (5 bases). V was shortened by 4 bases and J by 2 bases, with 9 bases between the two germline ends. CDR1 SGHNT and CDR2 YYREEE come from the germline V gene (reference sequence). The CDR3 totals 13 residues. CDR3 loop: CASSQTDNTEAFF. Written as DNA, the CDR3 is TGTGCCAGCAGCCAGACAGATAACACTGAAGCTTTCTTT.

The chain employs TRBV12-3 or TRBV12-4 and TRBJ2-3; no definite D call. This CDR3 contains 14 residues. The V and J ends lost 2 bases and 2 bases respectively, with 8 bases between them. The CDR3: CASSLITATDTQYF. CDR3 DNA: TGTGCCAGCAGTTTAATTACGGCCACAGATACGCAGTATTTT.

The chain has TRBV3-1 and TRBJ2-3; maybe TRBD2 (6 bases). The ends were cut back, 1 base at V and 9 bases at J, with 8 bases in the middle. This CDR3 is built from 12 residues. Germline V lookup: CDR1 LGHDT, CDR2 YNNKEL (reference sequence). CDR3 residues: CASSQGDLTQYF. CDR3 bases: TGTGCCAGCAGCCAAGGGGACTTGACGCAGTATTTT.

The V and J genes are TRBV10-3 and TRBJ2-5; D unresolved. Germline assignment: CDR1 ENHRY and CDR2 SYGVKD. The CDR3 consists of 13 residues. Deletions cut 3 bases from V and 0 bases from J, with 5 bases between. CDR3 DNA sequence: TGTGCCATCAGTGACGGACACCAAGAGACCCAGTACTTC. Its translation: CAISDGHQETQYF.

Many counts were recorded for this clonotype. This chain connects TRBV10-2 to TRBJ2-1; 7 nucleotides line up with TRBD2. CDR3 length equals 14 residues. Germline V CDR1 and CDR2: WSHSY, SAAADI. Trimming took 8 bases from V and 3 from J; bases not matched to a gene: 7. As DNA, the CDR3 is TGCGCCAGCGGATCCAGCGGGGTCTACAATGAGCAGTTCTTC. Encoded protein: CASGSSGVYNEQFF.

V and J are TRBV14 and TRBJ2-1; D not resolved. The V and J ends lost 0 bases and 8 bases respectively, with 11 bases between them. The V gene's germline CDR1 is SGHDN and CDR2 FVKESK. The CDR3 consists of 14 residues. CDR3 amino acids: CASSQDLGGDEQFF. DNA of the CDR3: TGTGCCAGCAGCCAAGATCTGGGTGGCGATGAGCAGTTCTTC. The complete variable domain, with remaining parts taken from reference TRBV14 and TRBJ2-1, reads EAGVTQFPSHSVIEKGQTVTLRCDPISGHDNLYWYRRVMGKEIKFLLHFVKESKQDESGMPNNRFLAERTGGTYSTLKVQPAELEDSGVYFCASSQDLGGDEQFFGPGTRLTVL.

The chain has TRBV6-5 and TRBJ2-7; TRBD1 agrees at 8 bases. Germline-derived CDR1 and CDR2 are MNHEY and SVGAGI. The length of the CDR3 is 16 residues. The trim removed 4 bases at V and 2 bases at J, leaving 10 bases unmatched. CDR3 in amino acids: CASSCPSEQGAYEQYF. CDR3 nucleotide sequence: TGTGCCAGCAGTTGCCCCTCCGAACAGGGGGCCTACGAGCAGTACTTC.

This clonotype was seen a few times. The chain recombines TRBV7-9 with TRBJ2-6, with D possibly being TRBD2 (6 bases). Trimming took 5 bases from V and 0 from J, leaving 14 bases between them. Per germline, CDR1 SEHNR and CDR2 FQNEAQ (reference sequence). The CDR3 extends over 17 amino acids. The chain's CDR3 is CASSLDGSLSGANVLTF. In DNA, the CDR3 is TGTGCCAGCAGCCTAGACGGGAGCCTCTCTGGGGCCAACGTCCTGACTTTC. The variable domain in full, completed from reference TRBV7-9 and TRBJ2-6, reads DTGVSQNPRHKITKRGQNVTFRCDPISEHNRLYWYRQTLGQGPEFLTYFQNEAQLEKSRLLSDRFSAERPKGSFSTLEIQRTEQGDSAMYLCASSLDGSLSGANVLTFGAGSRLTVL.

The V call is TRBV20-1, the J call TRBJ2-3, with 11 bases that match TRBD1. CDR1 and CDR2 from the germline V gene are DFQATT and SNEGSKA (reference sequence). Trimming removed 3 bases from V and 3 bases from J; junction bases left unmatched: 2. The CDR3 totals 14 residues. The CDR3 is CSARGTGGTDTQYF. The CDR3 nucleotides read TGCAGTGCTAGGGGGACAGGGGGAACAGATACGCAGTATTTT.

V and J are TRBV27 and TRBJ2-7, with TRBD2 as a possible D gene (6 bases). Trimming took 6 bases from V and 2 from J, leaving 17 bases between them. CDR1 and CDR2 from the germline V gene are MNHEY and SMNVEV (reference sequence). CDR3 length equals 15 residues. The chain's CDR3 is CASRIRGGGTYEQYF. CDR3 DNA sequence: TGTGCCAGCAGAATCCGGGGAGGAGGAACCTACGAGCAGTACTTC.

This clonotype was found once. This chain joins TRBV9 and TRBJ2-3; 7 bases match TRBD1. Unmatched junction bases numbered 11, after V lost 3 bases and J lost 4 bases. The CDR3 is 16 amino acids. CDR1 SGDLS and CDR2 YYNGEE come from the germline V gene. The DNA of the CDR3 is TGTGCCAGCAGCGAGAGACAGGGATATGGAGCAGATACGCAGTATTTT. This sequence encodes CASSERQGYGADTQYF.

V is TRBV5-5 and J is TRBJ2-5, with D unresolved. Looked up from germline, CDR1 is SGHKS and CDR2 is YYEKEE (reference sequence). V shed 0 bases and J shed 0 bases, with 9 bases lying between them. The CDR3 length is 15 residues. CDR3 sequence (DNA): TGTGCCAGCAGCTTGGCCGGCACCCACCAAGAGACCCAGTACTTC. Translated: CASSLAGTHQETQYF.

The CDR3 spells CSARVIWGDFPHSYNEQFF. In nucleotides, the CDR3 is TGCAGTGCTAGAGTTATCTGGGGGGATTTCCCCCACTCCTACAATGAGCAGTTCTTC. V and J are TRBV20-1 and TRBJ2-1; perhaps TRBD2 as D (6 bases). V was cut by 1 base and J by 0 bases, with 22 bases left in between. The CDR3 spans 19 residues. Germline lookup yields CDR1 DFQATT and CDR2 SNEGSKA (reference sequence).

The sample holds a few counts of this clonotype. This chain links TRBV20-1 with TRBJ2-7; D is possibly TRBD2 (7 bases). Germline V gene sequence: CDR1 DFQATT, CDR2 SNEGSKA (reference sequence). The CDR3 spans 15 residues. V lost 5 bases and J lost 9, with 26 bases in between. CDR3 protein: CSALPLGLGGGVQYF. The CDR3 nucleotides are TGCAGTGCTCTCCCCCTGGGATTGGGAGGGGGAGTGCAGTACTTC.

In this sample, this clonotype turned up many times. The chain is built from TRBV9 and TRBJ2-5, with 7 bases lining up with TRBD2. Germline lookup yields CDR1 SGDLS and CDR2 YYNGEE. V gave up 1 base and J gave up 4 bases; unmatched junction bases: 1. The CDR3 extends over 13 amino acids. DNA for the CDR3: TGTGCCAGCAGCGTATGGGGGGGAGAGACCCAGTACTTC. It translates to CASSVWGGETQYF.

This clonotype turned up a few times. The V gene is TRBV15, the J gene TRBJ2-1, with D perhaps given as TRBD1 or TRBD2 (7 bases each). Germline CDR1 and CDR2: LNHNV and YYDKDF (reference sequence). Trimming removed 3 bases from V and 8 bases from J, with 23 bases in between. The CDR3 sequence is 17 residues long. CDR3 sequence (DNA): TGTGCCACCAGCAGCCTCTGGAGGGGGCTTCGGGAGGATGAGCAGTTCTTC. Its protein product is CATSSLWRGLREDEQFF.

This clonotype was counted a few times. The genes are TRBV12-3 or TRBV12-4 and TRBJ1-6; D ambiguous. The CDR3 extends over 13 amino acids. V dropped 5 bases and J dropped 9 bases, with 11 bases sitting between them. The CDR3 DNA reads TGTGCCAGCAGTCCGAACAGAATTTCACCCCTCCACTTT. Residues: CASSPNRISPLHF.

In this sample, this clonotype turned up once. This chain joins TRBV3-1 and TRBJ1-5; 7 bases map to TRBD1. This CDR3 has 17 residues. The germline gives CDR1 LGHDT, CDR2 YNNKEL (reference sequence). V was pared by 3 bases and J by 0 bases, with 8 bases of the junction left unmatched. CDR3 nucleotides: TGTGCCAGCAGCCAGACAGGGTCTCTATATAGCAATCAGCCCCAGCATTTT. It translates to CASSQTGSLYSNQPQHF.

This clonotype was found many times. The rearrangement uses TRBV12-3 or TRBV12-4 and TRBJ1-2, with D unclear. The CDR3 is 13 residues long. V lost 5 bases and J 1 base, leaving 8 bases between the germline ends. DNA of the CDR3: TGTGCCAGCAGTCCCCATATTAACTATGGCTACACCTTC. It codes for CASSPHINYGYTF.

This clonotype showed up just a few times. In DNA, the CDR3 is TGCAGTGCTATCCGACTAGCGGGAGGGGTCTACGAGCAGTACTTC. This gives the protein CSAIRLAGGVYEQYF. The chain couples TRBV20-1 to TRBJ2-7; 14 bases line up with TRBD2. The CDR3 has 15 amino acids. The V and J ends lost 4 bases and 3 bases, in that order; junction bases with no gene match: 5. Germline CDR1 reads DFQATT; CDR2 reads SNEGSKA (reference sequence).

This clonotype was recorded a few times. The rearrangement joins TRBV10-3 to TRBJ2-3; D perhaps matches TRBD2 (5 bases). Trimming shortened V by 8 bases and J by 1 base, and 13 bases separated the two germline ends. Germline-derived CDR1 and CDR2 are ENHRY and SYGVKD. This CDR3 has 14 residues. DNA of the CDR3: TGTGCCATCGAGGACTCGAGGGGCACAGATACGCAGTATTTT. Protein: CAIEDSRGTDTQYF.

The CDR3 nucleotides are TGTGCCAGCAGTGAACTATCGCCCCCGGATACGCAGTATTTT. Translated: CASSELSPPDTQYF. This chain connects TRBV2 to TRBJ2-3, with D hard to call. This CDR3 region has 14 residues. The V and J ends lost 2 bases and 6 bases respectively, with 12 bases between them. Germline V gene data show CDR1 as SNHLY and CDR2 as FYNNEI.

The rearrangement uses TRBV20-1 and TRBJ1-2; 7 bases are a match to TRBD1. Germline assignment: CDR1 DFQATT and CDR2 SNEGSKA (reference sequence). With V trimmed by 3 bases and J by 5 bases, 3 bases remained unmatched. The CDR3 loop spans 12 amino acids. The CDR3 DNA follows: TGCAGTGCTAGGGCAGGGGGTTATGGCTACACCTTC. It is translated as CSARAGGYGYTF.

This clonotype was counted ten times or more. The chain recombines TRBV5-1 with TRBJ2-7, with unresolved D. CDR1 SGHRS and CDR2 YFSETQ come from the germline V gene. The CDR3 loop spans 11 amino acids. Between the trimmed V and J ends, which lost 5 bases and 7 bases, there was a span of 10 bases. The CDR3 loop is CASRGLEEQYF. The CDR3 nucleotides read TGCGCCAGCAGGGGTTTAGAGGAGCAGTACTTC.

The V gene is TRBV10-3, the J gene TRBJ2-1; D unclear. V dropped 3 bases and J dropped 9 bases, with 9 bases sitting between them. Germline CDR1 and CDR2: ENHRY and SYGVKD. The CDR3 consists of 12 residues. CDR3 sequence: CAISDPRAEQFF. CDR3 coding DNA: TGTGCCATCAGTGACCCCCGGGCTGAGCAGTTCTTC.

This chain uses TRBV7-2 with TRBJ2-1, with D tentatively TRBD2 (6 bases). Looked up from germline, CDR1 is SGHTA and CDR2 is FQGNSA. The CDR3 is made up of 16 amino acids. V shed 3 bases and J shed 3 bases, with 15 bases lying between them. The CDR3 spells CASSFPPGLVYNEQFF. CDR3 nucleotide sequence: TGTGCCAGCAGCTTCCCTCCGGGACTGGTCTACAATGAGCAGTTCTTC.

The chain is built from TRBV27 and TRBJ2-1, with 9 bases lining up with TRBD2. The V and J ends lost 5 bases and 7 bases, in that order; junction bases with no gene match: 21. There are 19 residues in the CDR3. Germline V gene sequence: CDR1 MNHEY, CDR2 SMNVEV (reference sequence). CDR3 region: CASSISGSQFAVRSNEQFF. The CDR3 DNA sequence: TGTGCCAGCAGTATTAGCGGGAGCCAGTTCGCCGTGAGGTCGAATGAGCAGTTCTTC.

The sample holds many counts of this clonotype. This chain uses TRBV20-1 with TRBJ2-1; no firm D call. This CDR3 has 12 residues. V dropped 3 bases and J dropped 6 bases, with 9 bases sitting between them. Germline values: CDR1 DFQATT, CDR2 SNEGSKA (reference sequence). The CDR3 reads CSASLDPNEQFF. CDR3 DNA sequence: TGCAGTGCTAGTCTCGACCCCAATGAGCAGTTCTTC.